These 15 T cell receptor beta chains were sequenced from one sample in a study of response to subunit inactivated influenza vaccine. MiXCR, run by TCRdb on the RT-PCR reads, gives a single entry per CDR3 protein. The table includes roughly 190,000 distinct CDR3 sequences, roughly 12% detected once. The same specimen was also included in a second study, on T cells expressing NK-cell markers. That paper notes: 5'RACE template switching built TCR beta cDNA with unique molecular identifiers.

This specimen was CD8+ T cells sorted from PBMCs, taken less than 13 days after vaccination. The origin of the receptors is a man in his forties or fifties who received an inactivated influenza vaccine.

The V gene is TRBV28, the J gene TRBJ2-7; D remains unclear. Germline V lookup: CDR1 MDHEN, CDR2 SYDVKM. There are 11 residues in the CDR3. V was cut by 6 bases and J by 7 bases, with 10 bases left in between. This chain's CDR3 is CASSYTREQYF. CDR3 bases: TGTGCCAGCAGCTACACCCGGGAGCAGTACTTC.

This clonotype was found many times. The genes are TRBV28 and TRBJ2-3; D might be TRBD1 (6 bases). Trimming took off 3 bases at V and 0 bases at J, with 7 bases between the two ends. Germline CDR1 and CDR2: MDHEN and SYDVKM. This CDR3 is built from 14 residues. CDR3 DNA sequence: TGTGCCAGCAGTTTGACAGGAAGCACAGATACGCAGTATTTT. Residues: CASSLTGSTDTQYF.

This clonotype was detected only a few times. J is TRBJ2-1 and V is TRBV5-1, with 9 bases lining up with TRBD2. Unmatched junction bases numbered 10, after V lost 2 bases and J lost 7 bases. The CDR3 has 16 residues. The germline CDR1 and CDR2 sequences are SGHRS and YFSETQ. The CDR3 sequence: CASSFQGSGGVNEQFF. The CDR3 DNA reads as TGCGCCAGCAGCTTCCAGGGTAGCGGGGGCGTGAATGAGCAGTTCTTC.

CDR3 protein: CASSLVSRGRSHLLGYTF. CDR3 bases: TGTGCCAGCAGCTTAGTTAGCAGGGGCCGATCCCACCTCTTGGGCTACACCTTC. The gene calls are TRBV7-6 and TRBJ1-2; D is perhaps TRBD1 (6 bases). This CDR3 comprises 18 residues. Trimming removed 1 base from V and 8 bases from J, with 26 bases in between. Germline V gene sequence: CDR1 SGHVS, CDR2 FNYEAQ.

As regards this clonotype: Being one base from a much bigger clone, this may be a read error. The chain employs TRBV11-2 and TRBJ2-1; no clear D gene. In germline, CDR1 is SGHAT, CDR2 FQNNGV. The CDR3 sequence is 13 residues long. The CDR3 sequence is CAISLGPYNEQFF. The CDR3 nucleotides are TGTGCCATCAGCTTAGGACCCTACAATGAGCAGTTCTTC.

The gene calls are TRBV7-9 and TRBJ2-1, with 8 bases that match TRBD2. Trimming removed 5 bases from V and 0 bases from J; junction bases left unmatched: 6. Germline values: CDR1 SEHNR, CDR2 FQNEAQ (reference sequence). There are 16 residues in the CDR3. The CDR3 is CASSPRTSHSYNEQFF. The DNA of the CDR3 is TGTGCCAGCAGCCCGCGGACTAGCCACTCCTACAATGAGCAGTTCTTC.

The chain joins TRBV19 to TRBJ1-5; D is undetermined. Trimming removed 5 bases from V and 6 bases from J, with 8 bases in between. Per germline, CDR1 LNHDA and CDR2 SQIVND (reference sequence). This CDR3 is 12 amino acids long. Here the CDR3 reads CASSPTPQPQHF. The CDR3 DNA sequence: TGTGCCAGTAGTCCCACGCCTCAGCCCCAGCATTTT.

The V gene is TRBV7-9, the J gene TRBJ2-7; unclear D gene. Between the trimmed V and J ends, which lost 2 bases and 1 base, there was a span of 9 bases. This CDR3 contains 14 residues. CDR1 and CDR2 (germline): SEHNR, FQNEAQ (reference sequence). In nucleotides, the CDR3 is TGTGCCAGCAGCTTACACGAGGAGTCCTACGAGCAGTACTTC. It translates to CASSLHEESYEQYF. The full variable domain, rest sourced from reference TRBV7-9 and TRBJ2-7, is DTGVSQNPRHKITKRGQNVTFRCDPISEHNRLYWYRQTLGQGPEFLTYFQNEAQLEKSRLLSDRFSAERPKGSFSTLEIQRTEQGDSAMYLCASSLHEESYEQYFGPGTRLTVT.

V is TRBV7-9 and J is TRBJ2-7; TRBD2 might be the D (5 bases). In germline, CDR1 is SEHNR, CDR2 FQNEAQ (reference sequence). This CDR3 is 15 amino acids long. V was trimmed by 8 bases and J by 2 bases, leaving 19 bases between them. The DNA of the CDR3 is TGTGCCAGCGGCCCCCACAGCGGCAGTCCCTACGAGCAGTACTTC. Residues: CASGPHSGSPYEQYF.

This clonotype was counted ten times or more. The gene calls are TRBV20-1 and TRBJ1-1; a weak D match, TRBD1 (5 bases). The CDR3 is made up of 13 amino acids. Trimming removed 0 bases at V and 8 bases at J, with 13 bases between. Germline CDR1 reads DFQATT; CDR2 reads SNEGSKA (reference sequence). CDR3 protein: CSARDHMQGEAFF. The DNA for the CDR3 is TGCAGTGCTAGAGATCATATGCAGGGCGAAGCTTTCTTT.

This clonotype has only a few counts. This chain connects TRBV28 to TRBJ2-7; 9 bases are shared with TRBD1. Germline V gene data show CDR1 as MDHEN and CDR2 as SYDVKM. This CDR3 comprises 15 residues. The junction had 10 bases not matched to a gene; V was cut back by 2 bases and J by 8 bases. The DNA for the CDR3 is TGTGCCAGCAGTTTACCCAGGGACAGGGCGGGAAAGCAGTACTTC. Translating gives CASSLPRDRAGKQYF.

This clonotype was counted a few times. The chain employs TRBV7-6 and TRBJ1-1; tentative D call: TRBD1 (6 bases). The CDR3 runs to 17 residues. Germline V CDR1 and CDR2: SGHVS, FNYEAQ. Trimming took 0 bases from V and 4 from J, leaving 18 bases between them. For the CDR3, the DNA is TGTGCCAGCAGCTTAGCGCAAAGGGGGAGGGTTGGCACTGAAGCTTTCTTT. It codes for CASSLAQRGRVGTEAFF.

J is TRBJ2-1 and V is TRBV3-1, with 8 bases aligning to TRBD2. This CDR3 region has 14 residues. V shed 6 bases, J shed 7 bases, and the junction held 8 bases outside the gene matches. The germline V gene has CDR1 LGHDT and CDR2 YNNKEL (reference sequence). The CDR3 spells CASSGREGLNEQFF. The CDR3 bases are TGTGCCAGCAGTGGTCGGGAGGGCCTTAATGAGCAGTTCTTC.

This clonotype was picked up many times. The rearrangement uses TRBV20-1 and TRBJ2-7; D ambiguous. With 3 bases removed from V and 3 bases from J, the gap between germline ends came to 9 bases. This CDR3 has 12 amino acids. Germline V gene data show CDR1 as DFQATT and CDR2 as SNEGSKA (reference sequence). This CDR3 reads CSASEMSYEQYF. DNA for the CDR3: TGCAGTGCTAGTGAAATGAGCTACGAGCAGTACTTC.

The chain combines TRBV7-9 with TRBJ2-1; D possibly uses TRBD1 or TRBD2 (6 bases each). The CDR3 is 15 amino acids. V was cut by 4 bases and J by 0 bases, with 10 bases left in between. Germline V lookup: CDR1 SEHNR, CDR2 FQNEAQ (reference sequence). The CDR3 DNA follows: TGTGCCAGCAGCTCCGGGGGCCTCTCCTACAATGAGCAGTTCTTC. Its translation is CASSSGGLSYNEQFF.